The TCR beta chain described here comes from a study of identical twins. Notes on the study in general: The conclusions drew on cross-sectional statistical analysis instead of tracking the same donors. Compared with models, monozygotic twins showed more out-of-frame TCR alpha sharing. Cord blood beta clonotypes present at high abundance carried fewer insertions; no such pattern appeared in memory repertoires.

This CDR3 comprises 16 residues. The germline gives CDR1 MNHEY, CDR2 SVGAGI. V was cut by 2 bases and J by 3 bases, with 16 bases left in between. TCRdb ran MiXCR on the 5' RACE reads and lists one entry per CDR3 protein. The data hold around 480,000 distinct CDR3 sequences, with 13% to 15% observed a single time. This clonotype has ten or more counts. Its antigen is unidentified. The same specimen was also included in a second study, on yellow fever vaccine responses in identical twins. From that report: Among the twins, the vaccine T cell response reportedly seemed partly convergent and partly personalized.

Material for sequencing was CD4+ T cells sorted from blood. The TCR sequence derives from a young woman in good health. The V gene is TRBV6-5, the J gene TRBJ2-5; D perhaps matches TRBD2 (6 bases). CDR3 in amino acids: CASSYGAGKGEETQYF. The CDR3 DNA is TGTGCCAGCAGTTACGGGGCGGGAAAAGGAGAAGAGACCCAGTACTTC.